The clone carrying this T cell receptor (beta chain) was found many times. Its antigen is unidentified. Through template switching, a universal primer site was introduced, and the cDNA contained unique molecular identifiers. MiXCR, run by TCRdb on the 5' RACE reads, gives a single entry per CDR3 protein. The table lists 450,000 to 650,000 distinct CDR3 sequences, 9.5% to 10% of them singletons. This record comes from a study of identical twins. Study-level results: Excess low generation probability was seen in twin-shared out-of-frame alpha sequences.

CDR3 length: 15 residues. Germline CDR1 reads SGHDT; CDR2 reads YYEEEE. Germline trimming cut 4 bases from V and 7 bases from J; bases unmatched to any gene: 10. These records were also assigned to another study, of yellow fever vaccine responses in identical twins.

This chain links TRBV5-6 with TRBJ2-5, with 10 positions matching TRBD1. The material sequenced was PBMCs. The TCR originated in a woman younger than 35 in good health. CDR3: CASSTRTGGFATQYF. In nucleotides, the CDR3 is TGTGCCAGCAGCACCAGGACAGGGGGTTTTGCGACCCAGTACTTC.